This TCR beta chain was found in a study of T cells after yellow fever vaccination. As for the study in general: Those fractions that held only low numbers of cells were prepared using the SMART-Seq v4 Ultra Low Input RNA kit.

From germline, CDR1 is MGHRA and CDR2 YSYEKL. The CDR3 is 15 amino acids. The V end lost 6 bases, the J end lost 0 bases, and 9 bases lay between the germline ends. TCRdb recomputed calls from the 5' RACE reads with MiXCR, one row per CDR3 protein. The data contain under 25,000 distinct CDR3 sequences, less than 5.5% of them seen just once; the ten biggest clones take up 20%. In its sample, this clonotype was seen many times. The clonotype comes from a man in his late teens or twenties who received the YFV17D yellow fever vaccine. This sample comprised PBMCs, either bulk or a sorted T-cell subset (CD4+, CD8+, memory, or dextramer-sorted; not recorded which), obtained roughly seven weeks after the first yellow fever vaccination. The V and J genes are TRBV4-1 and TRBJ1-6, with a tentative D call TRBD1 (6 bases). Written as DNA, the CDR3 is TGCGCCAGCAGTCAGGGGAGCTCCTATAATTCACCCCTCCACTTT. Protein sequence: CASSQGSSYNSPLHF.